This T cell receptor (beta chain) was identified during a study of blood T cell repertoires in COVID-19. Study-level background: T cells, B-cell-depleted T cells, or PBMCs supplied cDNA or gDNA.

Authors' analysis steps: Amplified reference gene primers provided the basis for estimating nucleated cell counts. Assay used: immunoSEQ multiplex PCR; TCRdb lists only in-frame clones, some missing. That table supplies the V and J calls and clone size; D and trimming were determined from the DNA. The sample has fewer than 100,000 clones, just over 85% seen once. The sequenced material came from peripheral blood. The sequence came from a human donor in a cohort sampled during active COVID-19.

For the CDR3, the DNA is TGTGCCAGCAGTGCCTCGACAGGGGAGCAAGGATCTGAAGCTTTCTTT. Protein sequence: CASSASTGEQGSEAFF. The chain is built from TRBV6-1 and TRBJ1-1; 8 nucleotides match TRBD1. Germline V lookup: CDR1 MNHNS, CDR2 SASEGT. This CDR3 region has 16 residues. The trim removed 4 bases at V and 6 bases at J, leaving 13 bases unmatched.